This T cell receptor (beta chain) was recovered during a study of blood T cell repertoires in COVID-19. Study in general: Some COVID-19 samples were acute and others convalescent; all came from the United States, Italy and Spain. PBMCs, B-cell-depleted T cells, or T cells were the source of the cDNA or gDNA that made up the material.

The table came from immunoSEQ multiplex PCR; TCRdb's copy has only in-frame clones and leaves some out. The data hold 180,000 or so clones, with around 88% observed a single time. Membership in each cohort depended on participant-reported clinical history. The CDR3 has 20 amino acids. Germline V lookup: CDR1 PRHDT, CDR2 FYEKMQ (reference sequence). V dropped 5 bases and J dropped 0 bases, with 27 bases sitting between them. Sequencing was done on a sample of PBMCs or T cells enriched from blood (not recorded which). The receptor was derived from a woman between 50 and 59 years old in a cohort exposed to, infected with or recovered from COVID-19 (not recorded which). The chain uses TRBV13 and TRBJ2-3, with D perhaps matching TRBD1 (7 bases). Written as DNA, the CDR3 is TGTGCCAGCAGCAGAACCAGGGGGGTAGCGGTCCCATCTAGCACAGATACGCAGTATTTT. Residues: CASSRTRGVAVPSSTDTQYF.